A selection of T cell receptor beta chains follows, all from one sample in a study of control samples from healthy donors and cancer patients. Here immunoSEQ multiplex PCR was the method, and the copy in TCRdb shows in-frame clones only, minus some. The sample lists roughly 140,000 clones, over 90% occurring once. Sequencing was performed on blood. The source is a man aged 45-60 years in good health. The CDR3 runs from the conserved cysteine through the conserved F or W. D genes are given only for firm matches. Rows may omit the clone size; those that give it use once, few, many or a size class.

TRBV4-2	-	TRBJ2-1	-	CASSQDRRDYEQFF	TGTGCCAGCAGCCAAGATCGCAGGGATTATGAGCAGTTCTTC
TRBV3-1/TRBV3-2	-	TRBJ2-3	-	CASSLQGLGGSTDTQYF	TGTGCCAGCAGCCTACAAGGTCTCGGGGGAAGTACAGATACGCAGTATTTT
TRBV7-3	-	TRBJ2-1	-	CASSLGFTNNEQFF	TGTGCCAGCAGCTTAGGATTCACAAACAATGAGCAGTTCTTC
TRBV11-3	-	TRBJ1-2	-	CASSFRDSSAPYGYTF	TGTGCCAGCAGCTTCCGGGATTCCAGTGCTCCCTATGGCTACACCTTC
TRBV15	few	TRBJ1-5	-	CATSRGFGGQPQHF	TGTGCCACCAGCAGGGGTTTCGGGGGTCAGCCCCAGCATTTT
TRBV28	-	TRBJ1-1	-	CASSFSGGGTEAFF	TGTGCCAGCAGTTTTTCGGGGGGTGGGACTGAAGCTTTCTTT
TRBV9	-	TRBJ1-3	-	CASSLGGPGNTIYF	TGTGCCAGCAGCCTCGGGGGGCCTGGAAACACCATATATTTT
TRBV2	-	TRBJ1-1	-	CASSYQAEAFF	TGTGCCAGCAGCTACCAGGCTGAAGCTTTCTTT
TRBV10-2	-	TRBJ1-2	-	CASTPDRNYGYTF	TGCGCCAGCACTCCGGACAGAAACTATGGCTACACCTTC
TRBV6-1	many	TRBJ2-7	TRBD2	CASSGLAGGEFYEQYF	TGTGCCAGCAGTGGGCTAGCGGGAGGGGAGTTCTACGAGCAGTACTTC
TRBV19	-	TRBJ2-7	TRBD2	CASSISTGGGSYEQYF	TGTGCCAGTAGTATAAGTACGGGCGGGGGCTCCTACGAGCAGTACTTC
TRBV12-3/TRBV12-4	-	TRBJ2-7	-	CASSPDSHEQYF	TGTGCCAGCAGTCCTGACTCCCACGAGCAGTACTTC
TRBV18	-	TRBJ2-7	TRBD1	CASSKGTGKNYEQYF	TGTGCCAGCTCAAAAGGGACAGGGAAGAACTACGAGCAGTACTTC
TRBV30	-	TRBJ1-3	-	CAWSVKGRVGNTIYF	TGTGCCTGGAGTGTAAAAGGGCGGGTGGGAAACACCATATATTTT
TRBV14	-	TRBJ1-4	-	CASSQTITTNEKLFF	TGTGCCAGCAGCCAAACAATAACAACTAATGAAAAACTGTTTTTT
TRBV5-1	-	TRBJ1-1	-	CASSFKSRGSNNEAFF	TGCGCCAGCAGCTTTAAGTCAAGGGGCTCAAACAATGAAGCTTTCTTT
TRBV11-2	-	TRBJ1-3	TRBD1	CASSFTGAGNTIYF	TGTGCCAGCAGCTTTACAGGGGCAGGAAACACCATATATTTT
TRBV5-6	-	TRBJ1-3	-	CASSLDSSGNTIYF	TGTGCCAGCAGCTTGGACAGCTCTGGAAACACCATATATTTT
TRBV5-6	-	TRBJ2-7	-	CASSSRSGGTEQYF	TGTGCCAGCAGCTCCCGCTCTGGGGGAACCGAGCAGTACTTC
TRBV10-3	-	TRBJ2-7	-	CAISGLYEQYF	TGTGCCATCAGTGGGCTATACGAGCAGTACTTC
TRBV11-3	-	TRBJ2-3	TRBD1	CASSQGQGIDTQYF	TGTGCCAGCAGCCAGGGACAGGGAATAGATACGCAGTATTTT
TRBV27	-	TRBJ2-7	-	CASSFNHEQYF	TGTGCCAGCAGTTTTAACCACGAGCAGTACTTC
TRBV5-4	-	TRBJ2-7	TRBD2	CASSPLAGGPYEQYF	TGTGCCAGCAGCCCTCTAGCGGGAGGGCCGTACGAGCAGTACTTC
TRBV10-3	-	TRBJ1-4	TRBD1	CASRGRAEKLFF	TGTGCCTCCAGGGGGCGCGCTGAAAAACTGTTTTTT
TRBV7-3	-	TRBJ1-1	TRBD1	CASSSTGMNTEAFF	TGTGCCAGCAGCTCGACAGGGATGAACACTGAAGCTTTCTTT
TRBV6-2/TRBV6-3	-	TRBJ2-7	-	CASSSFPGTASYEQYF	TGTGCCAGCAGTTCCTTCCCGGGGACGGCCTCCTACGAGCAGTACTTC
TRBV7-2	-	TRBJ1-5	-	CASSSRGNQPQHF	TGTGCCAGCAGCTCCCGGGGCAATCAGCCCCAGCATTTT